The 13 T cell receptor beta chains below all came from one sample that was sequenced in a study of T cell responses to AZD1222 COVID-19 vaccine. The method was immunoSEQ multiplex PCR; TCRdb's version includes in-frame clones alone and lacks a portion of them. The data contain 150,000 to 200,000 clones, about 90% of them singletons. The input for sequencing was peripheral blood, taken on day 0 of AZD1222 vaccination. These receptors all stem from an adult in good health.

The chain combines TRBV30 with TRBJ2-7; TRBD1 might be the D (6 bases). This CDR3 has 12 amino acids. Germline CDR1 GTSNPN, CDR2 SVGIG (reference sequence). The germline V and J ends were trimmed by 5 bases and 6 bases, with 14 bases remaining between them. CDR3 loop: CAWAGQLREQYF. CDR3 sequence (DNA): TGTGCCTGGGCTGGACAGCTGCGCGAGCAGTACTTC.

The chain joins TRBV9 to TRBJ1-1; weak D call: TRBD1 (5 bases). CDR3 size: 14 residues. Germline lookup yields CDR1 SGDLS and CDR2 YYNGEE. V gave up 3 bases and J gave up 0 bases, with 9 bases separating them. The CDR3 protein is CASSAGTLNTEAFF. In nucleotides, the CDR3 is TGTGCCAGCAGCGCCGGGACGCTGAACACTGAAGCTTTCTTT. Combining the CDR3 with reference TRBV9 and TRBJ1-1 gives the whole variable domain DSGVTQTPKHLITATGQRVTLRCSPRSGDLSVYWYQQSLDQGLQFLIQYYNGEERAKGNILERFSAQQFPDLHSELNLSSLELGDSALYFCASSAGTLNTEAFFGQGTRLTVV.

The chain links TRBV4-1 to TRBJ2-1; TRBD2 agrees at 8 bases. The germline V gene has CDR1 MGHRA and CDR2 YSYEKL. The CDR3 has 16 amino acids. Trimming removed 3 bases from V and 8 bases from J; junction bases left unmatched: 12. The CDR3, as DNA: TGCGCCAGCAGCCATCGCGGCGGGGGACTAGTGGATGAGCAGTTCTTC. This encodes CASSHRGGGLVDEQFF.

This clone was observed once. This chain connects TRBV20-1 to TRBJ2-1; no reliable D call. CDR3 length: 12 amino acids. Germline values: CDR1 DFQATT, CDR2 SNEGSKA (reference sequence). Trimming shortened V by 3 bases and J by 6 bases, and 9 bases separated the two germline ends. CDR3 sequence (DNA): TGCAGTGCTAGTCGTAAGGGCAATGAGCAGTTCTTC. Its protein is CSASRKGNEQFF.

The chain couples TRBV7-3 to TRBJ1-1; 10 bases are shared with TRBD1. CDR3 length: 14 amino acids. The ends lost 5 bases at V and 2 bases at J; junction bases unmatched: 2. Per germline, CDR1 SGHTA and CDR2 FQGTGA. CDR3 sequence (DNA): TGTGCCAGCAGCCGGACAGGGGGAAACACTGAAGCTTTCTTT. Translation gives CASSRTGGNTEAFF. The entire variable domain, with the rest obtained from reference TRBV7-3 and TRBJ1-1, is as follows: GAGVSQTPSNKVTEKGKYVELRCDPISGHTALYWYRQSLGQGPEFLIYFQGTGAADDSGLPNDRFFAVRPEGSVSTLKIQRTERGDSAVYLCASSRTGGNTEAFFGQGTRLTVV.

For this clone: Additional DNA sequences in this sample encode the identical CDR3. The rearrangement uses TRBV5-1 and TRBJ2-7; D is perhaps TRBD1 or TRBD2 (5 bases each). Germline CDR1 SGHRS, CDR2 YFSETQ. The length of the CDR3 is 15 residues. V was cut by 4 bases and J by 0 bases, with 14 bases left in between. The CDR3 sequence: CASSPRGRSSYEQYF. CDR3 in DNA: TGCGCCAGCAGCCCTCGGGGCAGGAGCTCCTACGAGCAGTACTTC.

The chain has TRBV7-9 and TRBJ2-7; 8 bases are a match to TRBD1. This CDR3 has 15 residues. Germline V lookup: CDR1 SEHNR, CDR2 FQNEAQ (reference sequence). Losses at the gene ends were 2 bases for V and 6 bases for J; bases not matched to a gene: 9. The DNA for the CDR3 is TGTGCCAGCAGCTTACGTCAGGGGGCGAGTCGCGAGCAGTACTTC. This sequence encodes CASSLRQGASREQYF. The full variable domain, its missing parts supplied by reference TRBV7-9 and TRBJ2-7, is DTGVSQNPRHKITKRGQNVTFRCDPISEHNRLYWYRQTLGQGPEFLTYFQNEAQLEKSRLLSDRFSAERPKGSFSTLEIQRTEQGDSAMYLCASSLRQGASREQYFGPGTRLTVT.

This sequence joins TRBV6-6 and TRBJ1-2; D remains unclear. In germline, CDR1 is MNHNY, CDR2 SVGAGI (reference sequence). The CDR3 totals 13 residues. V was trimmed by 0 bases and J by 8 bases, leaving 10 bases between them. The DNA for the CDR3 is TGTGCCAGCAGTTACTCAGGCAGCCTAGGCTACACCTTC. Protein product: CASSYSGSLGYTF.

The genes are TRBV9 and TRBJ2-7; 7 positions match TRBD1. Germline V gene data show CDR1 as SGDLS and CDR2 as YYNGEE. The CDR3 runs 15 residues. Germline trimming cut 0 bases from V and 5 bases from J; bases unmatched to any gene: 8. CDR3 DNA: TGTGCCAGCAGCGTAGATCTGACAGGGATAAACGAGCAGTACTTC. Residues: CASSVDLTGINEQYF.

The chain employs TRBV15 and TRBJ1-1; D call uncertain. The CDR3 is 13 amino acids. The ends were cut back, 1 base at V and 3 bases at J, with 6 bases in the middle. Germline CDR1 and CDR2: LNHNV and YYDKDF (reference sequence). For the CDR3, the DNA is TGTGCCACCAGCAGAGGTGTCGACACTGAAGCTTTCTTT. It yields the protein CATSRGVDTEAFF.

V is TRBV9 and J is TRBJ1-2; 9 bases line up with TRBD1. J was trimmed by 7 bases and V by 3 bases; bases with no gene match: 4. Germline CDR1 SGDLS, CDR2 YYNGEE. The CDR3 loop spans 13 amino acids. DNA of the CDR3: TGTGCCAGCAGCGAACAGGGGGCGCGTGGCTACACCTTC. Translating it yields CASSEQGARGYTF.

The genes are TRBV14 and TRBJ2-5, with 7 bases matching TRBD2. The CDR3 length is 17 residues. V shed 4 bases, J shed 4 bases, and the junction held 15 bases outside the gene matches. CDR1 is SGHDN and CDR2 is FVKESK in the germline V gene. The CDR3 coding sequence is TGTGCCAGCAGCCTCGTAAAACTAGCGCAGATCGGAGAGACCCAGTACTTC. This encodes CASSLVKLAQIGETQYF.

This clone came up once. The V and J genes are TRBV30 and TRBJ1-2; D is unclear. The CDR3 has 12 amino acids. With 2 bases removed from V and 6 bases from J, the gap between germline ends came to 10 bases. CDR1 and CDR2 (germline): GTSNPN, SVGIG (reference sequence). The CDR3 nucleotides are TGTGCCTGGAGTAAGGGAAACGATGGCTACACCTTC. This codes for CAWSKGNDGYTF. Variable domain in full (rest from reference TRBV30 and TRBJ1-2): SQTIHQWPATLVQPVGSPLSLECTVEGTSNPNLYWYRQAAGRGLQLLFYSVGIGQISSEVPQNLSASRPQDRQFILSSKKLLLSDSGFYLCAWSKGNDGYTFGSGTRLTVV.